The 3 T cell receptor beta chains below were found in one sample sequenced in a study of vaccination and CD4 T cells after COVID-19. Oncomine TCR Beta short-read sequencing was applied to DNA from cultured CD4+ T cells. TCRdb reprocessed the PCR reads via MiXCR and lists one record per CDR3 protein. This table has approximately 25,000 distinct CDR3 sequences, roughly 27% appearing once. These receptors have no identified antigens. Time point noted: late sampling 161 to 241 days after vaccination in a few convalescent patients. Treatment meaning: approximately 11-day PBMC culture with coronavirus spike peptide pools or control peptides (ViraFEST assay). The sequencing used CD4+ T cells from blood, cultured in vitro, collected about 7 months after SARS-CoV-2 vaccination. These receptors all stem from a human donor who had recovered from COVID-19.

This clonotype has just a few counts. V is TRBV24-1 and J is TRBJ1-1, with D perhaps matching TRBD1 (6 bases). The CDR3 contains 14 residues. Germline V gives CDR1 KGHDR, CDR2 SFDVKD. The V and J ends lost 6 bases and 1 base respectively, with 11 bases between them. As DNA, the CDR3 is TGTGCCACCAGTCCCCAGGGACAGAACACTGAAGCTTTCTTT. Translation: CATSPQGQNTEAFF.

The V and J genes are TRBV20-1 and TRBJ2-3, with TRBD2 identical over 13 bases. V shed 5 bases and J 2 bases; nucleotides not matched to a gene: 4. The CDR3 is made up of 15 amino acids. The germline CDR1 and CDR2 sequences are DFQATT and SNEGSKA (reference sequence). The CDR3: CSARTSGRITDTQYF. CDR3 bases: TGCAGTGCTCGGACTAGCGGGAGAATCACAGATACGCAGTATTTT.

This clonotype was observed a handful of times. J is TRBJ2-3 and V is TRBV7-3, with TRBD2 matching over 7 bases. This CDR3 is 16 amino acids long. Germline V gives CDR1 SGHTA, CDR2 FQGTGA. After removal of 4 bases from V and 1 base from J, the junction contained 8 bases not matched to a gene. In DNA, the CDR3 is TGTGCCAGCAGCTCTTTGGGAGGGCCCGGCACAGATACGCAGTATTTT. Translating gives CASSSLGGPGTDTQYF.